The clone carrying this T cell receptor beta chain occurred a few times. The PCR used 60 Vbeta and 13 Jbeta primers. Clones were read by immunoSEQ multiplex PCR, and TCRdb kept only the in-frame ones, dropping some. The sample includes under 200,000 clones, over 65% seen only once; the top ten take less than 1%. These data originate in a study of cytomegalovirus exposure and HLA in healthy donors. The germline gives CDR1 SGHRS, CDR2 YFSETQ. V was shortened by 0 bases and J by 0 bases, with 10 bases between the two germline ends. This CDR3 has 16 amino acids. This TCR came from a female donor in good health and CMV-seronegative. The sample was PBMCs. V usage is TRBV5-1 and J usage is TRBJ1-3; D gene unclear. The CDR3 nucleotides read TGCGCCAGCAGCTTGGAAAGCGGGAGCTCTGGAAACACCATATATTTT. This translates into CASSLESGSSGNTIYF.